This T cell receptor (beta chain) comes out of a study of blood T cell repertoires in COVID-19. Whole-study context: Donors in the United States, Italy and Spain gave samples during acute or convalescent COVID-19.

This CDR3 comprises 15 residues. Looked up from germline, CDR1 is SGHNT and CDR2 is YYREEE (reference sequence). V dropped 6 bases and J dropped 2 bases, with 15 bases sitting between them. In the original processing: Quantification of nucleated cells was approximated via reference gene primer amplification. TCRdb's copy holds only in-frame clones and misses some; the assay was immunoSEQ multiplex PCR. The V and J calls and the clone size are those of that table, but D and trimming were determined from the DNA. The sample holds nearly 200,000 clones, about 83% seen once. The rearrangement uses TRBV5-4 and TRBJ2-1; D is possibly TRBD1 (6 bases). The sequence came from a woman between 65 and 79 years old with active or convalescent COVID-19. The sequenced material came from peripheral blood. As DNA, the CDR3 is TGTGCCAGCACGGACGGACAGTCCCCCTACAATGAGCAGTTCTTC. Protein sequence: CASTDGQSPYNEQFF.